This T cell receptor beta chain was identified during a study of T-cell memory formation after mild COVID-19. TCRdb itself ran the 5' RACE reads through MiXCR, one entry per CDR3 protein. The sample records 300,000 to 350,000 distinct CDR3 sequences, 10% to 15% being singletons. Whole-study findings and limits: Clones that contracted from day 15 to 85 had balanced CD4/CD8; later expanders were CD4+ biased.

Of note for this clonotype: Its antigen is unidentified.

CDR1 LGHDT and CDR2 YNNKEL come from the germline V gene (reference sequence). Trimming left V 2 bases short and J 8 bases short, with 13 bases between. The CDR3 has 14 amino acids. Sequenced: PBMCs or a T cell subset sorted from them (not recorded which). The receptor was isolated from a man in his late teens or twenties who had mild COVID-19 (a few samples of this study predate the infection). Cell type and time point are not known. This chain uses TRBV3-1 with TRBJ2-1; tentative D call: TRBD2 (7 bases). The CDR3 sequence is CASSQLVGGDEQFF. The CDR3 coding sequence is TGTGCCAGCAGCCAACTCGTAGGGGGGGATGAGCAGTTCTTC.